This T cell receptor beta chain comes out of a study of cytomegalovirus exposure and HLA in healthy donors. Broader study findings: Rarity marked most TCR sequences, yet some public TCRs occurred in many donors. Follow-up analysis found HLA locus-dependent TCR association rates, highest for DRB1 and lowest for HLA-C.

The V gene lost 3 bases and the J gene lost 5 bases, with 11 bases spanning the gap. The CDR3 is 14 amino acids. Germline lookup yields CDR1 MDHEN and CDR2 SYDVKM. Both 60 Vbeta primers and 13 Jbeta primers went into the PCR. The assay was immunoSEQ multiplex PCR, and TCRdb's table has in-frame clones only and misses some. Among around 150,000 clones, 68% were seen once, and the ten largest hold 2.8%. This clone was seen a few times. Its antigen is as yet unknown. The V call is TRBV28, the J call TRBJ2-1; maybe TRBD2 (6 bases). The specimen was PBMCs. This receptor was taken from a woman between 35 and 50 years old in good health and CMV-seropositive. CDR3 coding DNA: TGTGCCAGCAGTTTTAGACTAGTGGACAATGAGCAGTTCTTC. It encodes CASSFRLVDNEQFF.